This T cell receptor beta chain stems from a study of T cell repertoires in cytomegalovirus infection. Across the whole study: CMV infection plus the matching HLA type was flagged by public TCR beta signatures.

TCRdb reprocessed the reads via MiXCR and lists one record per CDR3 protein. The data hold around 900,000 distinct CDR3 sequences, with approximately 31% observed a single time. The sample holds a few counts of this clonotype. Its antigen is currently unknown. The CDR3 totals 15 residues. V trimming: 1 base; J trimming: 5 bases; junction bases outside the gene matches: 6. Germline values: CDR1 MGHRA, CDR2 YSYEKL. Study-wide results and limits: Dominant in the ex vivo response were TCR beta clonotypes restricted by HLA-C and specific for CMV.

V gene TRBV4-1 combines with J gene TRBJ1-2; 8 nucleotides agree with TRBD1. The sequences come from cultured CD8+ T cells from PBMCs, collected from culture after CMV antigen stimulation. The TCR was taken from a human donor in good health (CMV status not recorded). Some clones in this sample may be carry-over from other donors' samples. The CDR3 nucleotides are TGCGCCAGCAGCCAAGGGACTCAGGGGGCATATGGCTACACCTTC. It translates to CASSQGTQGAYGYTF.